The clone carrying this TCR beta chain appeared a few times. Antigen specificity is unknown. This CDR3 spans 14 amino acids. The junction had 8 bases not matched to a gene; V was cut back by 5 bases and J by 8 bases. CDR1 and CDR2 (germline): SGHTA, FQGTGA. This entry is derived from a study of cytomegalovirus exposure and HLA in healthy donors. Study in general: Earlier, about 180 million T cells were analyzed, and some 120 million unique TCR beta sequences were found among them.

Primers included in the PCR were 60 Vbeta and 13 Jbeta primers. Measured with immunoSEQ multiplex PCR; TCRdb has only the in-frame clones, and not every one. Among around 55,000 clones listed, 77% were seen once. Study-wide results and caveats: Confirmation in vitro established that three CMV-associated chains were specific for CMV antigens. Being productive about 90% or about 30% of the time was typical of most TCR beta V segments in an earlier analysis.

The sequenced sample was PBMCs. This chain uses TRBV7-3 with TRBJ2-2, with 7 bases that match TRBD2. The receptor was isolated from a female donor in good health and CMV-seronegative. CDR3 sequence (DNA): TGTGCCAGCAGCGCCAAGCGGGATGCTGGGGAGCTGTTTTTT. Translated, it gives CASSAKRDAGELFF.